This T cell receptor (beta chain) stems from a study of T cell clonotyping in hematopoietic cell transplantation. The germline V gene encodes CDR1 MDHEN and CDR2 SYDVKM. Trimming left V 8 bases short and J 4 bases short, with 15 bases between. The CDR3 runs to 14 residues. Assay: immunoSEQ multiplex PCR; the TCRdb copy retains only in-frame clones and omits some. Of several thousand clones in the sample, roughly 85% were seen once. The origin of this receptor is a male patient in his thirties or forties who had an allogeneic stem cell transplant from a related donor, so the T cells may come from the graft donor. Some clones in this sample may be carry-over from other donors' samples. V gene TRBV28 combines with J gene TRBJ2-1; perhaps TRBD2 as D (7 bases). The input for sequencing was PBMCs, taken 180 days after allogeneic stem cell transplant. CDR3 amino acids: CASHRGGPYNEQFF. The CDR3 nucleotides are TGTGCCAGCCATAGGGGGGGCCCATACAATGAGCAGTTCTTC.